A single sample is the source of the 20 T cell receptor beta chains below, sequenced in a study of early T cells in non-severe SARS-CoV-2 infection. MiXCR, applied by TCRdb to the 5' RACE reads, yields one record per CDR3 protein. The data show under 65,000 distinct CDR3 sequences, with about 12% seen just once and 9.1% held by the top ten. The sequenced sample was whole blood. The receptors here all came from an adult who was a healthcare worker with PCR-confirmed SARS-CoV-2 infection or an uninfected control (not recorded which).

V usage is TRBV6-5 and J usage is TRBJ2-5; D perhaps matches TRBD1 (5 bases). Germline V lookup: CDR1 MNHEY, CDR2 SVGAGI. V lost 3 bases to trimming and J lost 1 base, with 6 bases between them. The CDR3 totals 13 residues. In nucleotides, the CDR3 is TGTGCCAGCAGTTATCAGGGCCAAGAGACCCAGTACTTC. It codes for CASSYQGQETQYF.

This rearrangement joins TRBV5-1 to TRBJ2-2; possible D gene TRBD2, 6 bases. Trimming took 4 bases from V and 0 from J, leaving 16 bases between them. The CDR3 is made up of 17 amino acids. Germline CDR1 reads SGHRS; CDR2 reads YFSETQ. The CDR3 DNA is TGCGCCAGCAGCCTGGGGGACTTACAAGCGAACACCGGGGAGCTGTTTTTT. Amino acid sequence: CASSLGDLQANTGELFF.

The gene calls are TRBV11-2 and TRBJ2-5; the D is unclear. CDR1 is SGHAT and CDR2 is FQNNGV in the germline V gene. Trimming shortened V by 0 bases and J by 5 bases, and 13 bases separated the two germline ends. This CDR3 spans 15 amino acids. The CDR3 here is CASSLDGRKGETQYF. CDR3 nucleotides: TGTGCCAGCAGCTTAGATGGTAGAAAAGGCGAGACCCAGTACTTC.

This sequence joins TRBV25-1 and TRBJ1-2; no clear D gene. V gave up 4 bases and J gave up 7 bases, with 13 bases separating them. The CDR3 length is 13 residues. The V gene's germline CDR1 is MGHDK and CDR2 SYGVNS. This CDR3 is CASSGAPDRGYTF. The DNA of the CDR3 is TGTGCCAGCAGTGGGGCTCCTGATCGTGGCTACACCTTC.

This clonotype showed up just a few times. The CDR3 DNA follows: TGTGCCAGCAGTACAGGGGTCCTCAATCAGCCCCAGCATTTT. Protein sequence: CASSTGVLNQPQHF. J is TRBJ1-5 and V is TRBV2, with 7 bases matching TRBD1. J gave up 3 bases and V 5 bases, and 4 bases lay outside the gene matches. CDR3 length equals 14 residues. Germline-derived CDR1 and CDR2 are SNHLY and FYNNEI.

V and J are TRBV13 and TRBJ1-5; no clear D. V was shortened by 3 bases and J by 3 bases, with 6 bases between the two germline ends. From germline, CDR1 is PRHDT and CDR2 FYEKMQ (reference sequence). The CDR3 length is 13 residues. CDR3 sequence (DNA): TGTGCCAGCAGCTTTTACACCAATCAGCCCCAGCATTTT. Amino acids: CASSFYTNQPQHF.

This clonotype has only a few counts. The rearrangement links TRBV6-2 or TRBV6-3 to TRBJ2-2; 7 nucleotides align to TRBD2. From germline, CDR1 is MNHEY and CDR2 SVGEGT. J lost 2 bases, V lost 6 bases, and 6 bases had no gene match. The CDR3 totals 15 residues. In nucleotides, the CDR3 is TGTGCCAGCAGCCCTAGCGGATATAACACCGGGGAGCTGTTTTTT. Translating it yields CASSPSGYNTGELFF.

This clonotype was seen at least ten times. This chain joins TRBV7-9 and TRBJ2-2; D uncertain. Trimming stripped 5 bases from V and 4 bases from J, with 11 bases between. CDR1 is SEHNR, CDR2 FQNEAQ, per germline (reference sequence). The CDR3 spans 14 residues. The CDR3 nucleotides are TGTGCCAGCAGCCCAAGACTGGGCACCGGGGAGCTGTTTTTT. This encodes CASSPRLGTGELFF.

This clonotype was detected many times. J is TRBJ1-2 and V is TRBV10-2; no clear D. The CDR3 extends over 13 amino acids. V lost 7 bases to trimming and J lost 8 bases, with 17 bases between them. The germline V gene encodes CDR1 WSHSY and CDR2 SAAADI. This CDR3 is CASTATTPGGYTF. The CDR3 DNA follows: TGCGCCAGCACGGCTACAACTCCCGGAGGCTACACCTTC.

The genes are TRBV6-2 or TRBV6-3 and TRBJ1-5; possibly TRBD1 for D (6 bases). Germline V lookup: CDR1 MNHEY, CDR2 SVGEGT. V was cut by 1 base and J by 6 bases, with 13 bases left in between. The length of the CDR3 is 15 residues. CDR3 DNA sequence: TGTGCCAGCAGTTACTGGCAGGGGTTCATTCAGCCCCAGCATTTT. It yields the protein CASSYWQGFIQPQHF.

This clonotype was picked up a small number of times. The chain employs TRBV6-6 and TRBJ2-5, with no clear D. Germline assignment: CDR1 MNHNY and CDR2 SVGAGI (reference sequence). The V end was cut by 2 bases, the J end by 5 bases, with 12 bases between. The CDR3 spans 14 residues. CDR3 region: CASSYGTSWETQYF. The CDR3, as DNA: TGTGCCAGCAGTTACGGAACTTCCTGGGAGACCCAGTACTTC.

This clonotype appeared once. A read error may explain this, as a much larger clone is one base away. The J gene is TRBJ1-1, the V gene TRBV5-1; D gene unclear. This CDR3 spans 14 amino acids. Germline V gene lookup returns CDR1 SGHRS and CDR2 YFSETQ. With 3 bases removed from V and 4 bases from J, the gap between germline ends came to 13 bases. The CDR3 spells CASSYADPSTEAFF. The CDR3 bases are TGCGCCAGCAGCTATGCCGACCCGAGCACTGAAGCTTTCTTT.

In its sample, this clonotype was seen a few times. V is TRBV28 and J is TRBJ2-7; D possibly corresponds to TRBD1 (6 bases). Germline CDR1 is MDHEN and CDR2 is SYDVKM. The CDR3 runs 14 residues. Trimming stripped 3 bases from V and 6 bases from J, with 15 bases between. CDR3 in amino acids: CASSFVSGVGEQYF. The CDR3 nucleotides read TGTGCCAGCAGTTTCGTGTCAGGGGTTGGCGAGCAGTACTTC.

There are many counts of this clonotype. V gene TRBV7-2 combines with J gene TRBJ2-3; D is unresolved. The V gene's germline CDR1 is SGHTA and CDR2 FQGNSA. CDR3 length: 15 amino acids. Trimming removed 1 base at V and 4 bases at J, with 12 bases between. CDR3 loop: CASSLGPSRPDTQYF. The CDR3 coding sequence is TGTGCCAGCAGCTTAGGGCCCAGTCGGCCAGATACGCAGTATTTT.

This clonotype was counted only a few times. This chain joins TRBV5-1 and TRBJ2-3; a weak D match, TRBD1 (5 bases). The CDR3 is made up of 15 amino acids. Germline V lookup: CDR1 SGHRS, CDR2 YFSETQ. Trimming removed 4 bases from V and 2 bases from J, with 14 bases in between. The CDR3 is CASSLRTTITDTQYF. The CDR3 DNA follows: TGCGCCAGCAGCCTCCGGACAACTATCACAGATACGCAGTATTTT.

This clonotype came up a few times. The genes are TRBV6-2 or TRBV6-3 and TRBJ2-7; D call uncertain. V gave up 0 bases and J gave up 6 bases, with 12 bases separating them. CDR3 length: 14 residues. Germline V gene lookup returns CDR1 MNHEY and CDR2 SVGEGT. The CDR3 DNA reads TGTGCCAGCAGTTACTCGGAGACATCTTCCGAGCAGTACTTC. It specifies CASSYSETSSEQYF.

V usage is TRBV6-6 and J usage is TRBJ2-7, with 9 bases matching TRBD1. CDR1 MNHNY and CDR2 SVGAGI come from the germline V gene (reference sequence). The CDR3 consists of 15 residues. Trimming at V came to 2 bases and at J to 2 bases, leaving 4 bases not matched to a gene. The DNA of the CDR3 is TGTGCCAGCAGTTACGCCGGACAGGGGACCTACGAGCAGTACTTC. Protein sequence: CASSYAGQGTYEQYF.

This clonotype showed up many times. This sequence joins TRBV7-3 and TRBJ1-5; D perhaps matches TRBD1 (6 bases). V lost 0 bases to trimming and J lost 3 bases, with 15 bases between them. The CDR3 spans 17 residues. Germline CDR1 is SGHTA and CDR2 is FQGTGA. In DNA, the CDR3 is TGTGCCAGCAGCTTAACTTGCGACAGGCAGGTCAATCAGCCCCAGCATTTT. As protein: CASSLTCDRQVNQPQHF.

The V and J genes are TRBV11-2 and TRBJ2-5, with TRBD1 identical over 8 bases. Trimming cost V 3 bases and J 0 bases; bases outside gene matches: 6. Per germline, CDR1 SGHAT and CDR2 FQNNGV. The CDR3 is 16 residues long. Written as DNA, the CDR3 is TGTGCCAGCAGCTTCGGACAGGGCACGTACCAAGAGACCCAGTACTTC. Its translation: CASSFGQGTYQETQYF.

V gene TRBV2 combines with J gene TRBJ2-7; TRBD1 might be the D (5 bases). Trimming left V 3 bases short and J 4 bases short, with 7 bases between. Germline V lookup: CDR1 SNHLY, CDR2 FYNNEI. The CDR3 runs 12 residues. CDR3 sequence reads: CASSDRGYEQYF. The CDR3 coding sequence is TGTGCCAGCAGTGATAGGGGTTACGAGCAGTACTTC.